This entry concerns a single T cell receptor (beta chain). Its antigen remains unidentified. A much larger clone differs by one base, so this may be a read error. This specimen comes from a study of blood T cells in healthy people across ages. Extracted total RNA amounted to at least 5.5 micrograms for each sample. CDR1 and CDR2 from the germline V gene are DFQATT and SNEGSKA (reference sequence). The CDR3 is 14 residues long. Deletions cut 2 bases from V and 11 bases from J, with 21 bases between. A second PCR, run for roughly 7 to 11 cycles, used a sample-barcoded 5' primer plus a J-beta primer mix. TCRdb ran MiXCR on the 5' RACE reads and lists one entry per CDR3 protein. The sample carries approximately 1.5 million distinct CDR3 sequences, less than 45% recorded once. Study conclusions and caveats: Whereas aged donors had fewer naive CD4+ cells, long-lived donors had more of them and higher diversity.

The source material was blood. The V gene is TRBV20-1, the J gene TRBJ2-5; either TRBD1 or TRBD2 may fit D (6 bases each). The receptor comes from a woman aged 18 to 35 in good health. For the CDR3, the DNA is TGCAGTGCTAGACGGGGGCACCCCTACAATGAGCAGTACTTC. Its protein is CSARRGHPYNEQYF.